The rows below give T cell receptor beta chains drawn from one sample of a study of Ad26.COV2.S vaccination and SARS-CoV-2 variants. The method was immunoSEQ multiplex PCR; TCRdb's version includes in-frame clones alone and lacks a portion of them. The table has 380,000 or so clones, under 90% seen once. Source: peripheral blood, taken in a trial of Ad26.COV2.S vaccine versus placebo. The receptors derive from a person between 18 and 65 years old who received the Ad26.COV2.S COVID-19 vaccine or a placebo. The CDR3 runs from the conserved cysteine through the conserved F or W.

V: TRBV6-5
J: TRBJ2-1
CDR3: CASSTGTNNEQFF

V: TRBV19
J: TRBJ1-2
CDR3: CASSTGTGGNYGYTF

V: TRBV11-3
J: TRBJ2-2
CDR3: CASSSGPRTGKAGELFF

V: TRBV7-2
J: TRBJ2-2
CDR3: CASSLRPVAGELFF

V: TRBV7-2
J: TRBJ2-3
CDR3: CASRRGTPSTDTQYF

V: TRBV24-1
J: TRBJ2-1
CDR3: CATSVRFGLAGVPSYNEQFF

V: TRBV5-4
J: TRBJ2-7
CDR3: CASSLDSLAYEQYF

V: TRBV13
J: TRBJ1-2
CDR3: CASSLTNYGYTF

V: TRBV27
J: TRBJ1-1
CDR3: CASFSGTGVTEAFF

V: TRBV7-9
J: TRBJ1-5
CDR3: CASAKGERGNQPQHF

V: TRBV19
J: TRBJ1-2
CDR3: CASNPFTDYGYTF

V: TRBV7-9
J: TRBJ1-1
CDR3: CASSLTGVGSEAFF

V: TRBV27
J: TRBJ2-7
CDR3: CASSPPPYEQYF

V: TRBV6-5
J: TRBJ2-5
CDR3: CASSIRVSRETQYF

V: TRBV11-2
J: TRBJ1-2
CDR3: CASSLDGGVNYGYTF

V: TRBV5-1
J: TRBJ1-1
CDR3: CASSLAGFTEAFF

V: TRBV27
J: TRBJ1-1
CDR3: CASSMAEEGNTEAFF

V: TRBV5-1
J: TRBJ1-3
CDR3: CASSPTTGSSGNTIYF

V: TRBV7-2
J: TRBJ2-7
CDR3: CASSSSGGYEQYF

V: TRBV6-5
J: TRBJ1-5
CDR3: CASRAGRREGQPQHF

V: TRBV30
J: TRBJ1-3
CDR3: CAWTGGNTIYF

V: TRBV5-4
J: TRBJ2-2
CDR3: CASSSTSGRSTGELFF

V: TRBV7-8
J: TRBJ1-5
CDR3: CASSLGREGQPQHF

V: TRBV5-1
J: TRBJ1-2
CDR3: CASSTTGELCTF

V: TRBV30
J: TRBJ1-3
CDR3: CAWSGTASGNTIYF

V: TRBV5-4
J: TRBJ1-2
CDR3: CASSSTAGGFGIGYTF

V: TRBV11-2
J: TRBJ1-5
CDR3: CASSLGGAGQPQHF

V: TRBV15
J: TRBJ2-7
CDR3: CATSTQYNEQYF

V: TRBV3-1/TRBV3-2
J: TRBJ2-7
CDR3: CASSQVGTGYLYEQYF

V: TRBV9
J: TRBJ2-1
CDR3: CASSRGLVYDNEQFF

V: TRBV29-1
J: TRBJ2-5
CDR3: CTGHRINETQYF

V: TRBV20-1
J: TRBJ2-1
CDR3: CSARGAGEQFF

V: TRBV27
J: TRBJ1-2
CDR3: CASSLRTGSSGYTF

V: TRBV19
J: TRBJ2-5
CDR3: CASSITAYQETQYF

V: TRBV30
J: TRBJ1-2
CDR3: CAWSEDSFGHGYTF

V: TRBV4-1
J: TRBJ1-3
CDR3: CASSLTDRTGNTIYF

V: TRBV3-1/TRBV3-2
J: TRBJ2-7
CDR3: CASSPKLYLPYEQYF

V: TRBV10-2
J: TRBJ1-1
CDR3: CASSGGGTEAFF

V: TRBV5-5
J: TRBJ2-2
CDR3: CASSSWTSGRTGELFF

V: TRBV9
J: TRBJ1-2
CDR3: CASSPPGGRGYTF

V: TRBV11-2
J: TRBJ1-2
CDR3: CASSLDSSNYGYTF

V: TRBV7-9
J: TRBJ2-3
CDR3: CASSTTSGSIADTQYF

V: TRBV24-1
J: TRBJ1-2
CDR3: CATSGGRGQNYGYTF

V: TRBV7-9
J: TRBJ1-3
CDR3: CASSADRFSGNTIYF

V: TRBV13
J: TRBJ2-7
CDR3: CASSLGPGEWHSYEQYF

V: TRBV6-5
J: TRBJ1-1
CDR3: CASRPQGSPEAFF

V: TRBV6-5
J: TRBJ1-4
CDR3: CASSPRPGGEKLFF

V: TRBV3-1/TRBV3-2
J: TRBJ2-1
CDR3: CASSPGGLIYNEQFF

V: TRBV7-9
J: TRBJ1-2
CDR3: CASSLGDSNYGYTF

V: TRBV4-1
J: TRBJ2-5
CDR3: CASSRGLRQGIEETQYF

V: TRBV9
J: TRBJ1-2
CDR3: CASSVGQGYGYTF